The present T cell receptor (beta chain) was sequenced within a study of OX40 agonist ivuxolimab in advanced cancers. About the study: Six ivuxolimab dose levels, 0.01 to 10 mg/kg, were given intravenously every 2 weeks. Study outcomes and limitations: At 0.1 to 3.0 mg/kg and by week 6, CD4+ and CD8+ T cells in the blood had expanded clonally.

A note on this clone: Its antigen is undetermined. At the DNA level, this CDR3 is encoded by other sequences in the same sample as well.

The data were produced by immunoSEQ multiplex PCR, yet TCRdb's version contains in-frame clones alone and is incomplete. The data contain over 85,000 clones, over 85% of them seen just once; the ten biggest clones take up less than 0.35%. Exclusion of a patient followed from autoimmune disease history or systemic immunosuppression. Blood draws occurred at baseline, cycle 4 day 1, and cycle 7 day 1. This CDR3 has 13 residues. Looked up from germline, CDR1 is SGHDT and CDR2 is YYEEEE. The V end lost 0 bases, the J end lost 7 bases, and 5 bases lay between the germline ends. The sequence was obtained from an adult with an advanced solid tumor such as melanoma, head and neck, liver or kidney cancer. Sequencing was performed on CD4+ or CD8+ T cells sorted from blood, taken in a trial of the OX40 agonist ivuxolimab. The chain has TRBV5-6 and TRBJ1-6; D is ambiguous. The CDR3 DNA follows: TGTGCCAGCAGCTTGGGTGGGAATTCACCCCTCCACTTT. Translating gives CASSLGGNSPLHF.